At least ten counts were recorded for the clone carrying this T cell receptor (beta chain). The sample originates from a study of patients with pleural tuberculosis. TCRdb recomputed calls from the reads with MiXCR, one row per CDR3 protein. The repertoire holds roughly 27,000 distinct CDR3 sequences, with under 20% as singletons. Between the trimmed V and J ends, which lost 1 base and 10 bases, there was a span of 8 bases. The CDR3 is made up of 12 amino acids. Germline loops: CDR1 SEHNR, CDR2 FQNEAQ (reference sequence). This sequence originates from a human donor with pleural tuberculosis. This chain connects TRBV7-9 to TRBJ2-1; D gene ambiguous. Input material: peripheral blood. CDR3: CASSLGPGEQFF. CDR3 coding DNA: TGTGCCAGCAGCTTAGGTCCCGGGGAGCAGTTCTTC.